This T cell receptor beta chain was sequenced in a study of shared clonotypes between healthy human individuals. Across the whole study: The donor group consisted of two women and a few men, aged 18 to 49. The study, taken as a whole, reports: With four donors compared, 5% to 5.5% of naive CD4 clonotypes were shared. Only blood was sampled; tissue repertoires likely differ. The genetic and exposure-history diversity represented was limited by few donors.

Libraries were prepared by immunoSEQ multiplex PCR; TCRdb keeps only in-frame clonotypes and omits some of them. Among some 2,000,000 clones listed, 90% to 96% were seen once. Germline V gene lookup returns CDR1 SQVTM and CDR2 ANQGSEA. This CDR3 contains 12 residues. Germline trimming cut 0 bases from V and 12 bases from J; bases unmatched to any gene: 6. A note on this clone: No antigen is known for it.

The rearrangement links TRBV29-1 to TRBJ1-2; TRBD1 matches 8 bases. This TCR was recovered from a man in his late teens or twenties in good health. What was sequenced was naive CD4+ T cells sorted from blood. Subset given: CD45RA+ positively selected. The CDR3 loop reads CSVEDFDRGNTF. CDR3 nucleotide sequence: TGCAGCGTTGAAGACTTTGACAGGGGTAACACCTTC.